This T cell receptor beta chain derives from a study of T cells expressing NK-cell markers. Overall study: The TCR beta repertoires originated in sorted CD3+CD56+NKG2C+, CD3+CD56+NKG2C- and CD3+CD56-NKG2C+ T cells. Most of the eight sequenced donors were HCMV-seropositive; one was seronegative.

Using the 5' RACE reads, TCRdb records one entry per CDR3 protein without DNA. The data show 150,000 or so distinct CDR3 sequences, and the top ten clones hold approximately 17%. There are 12 residues in the CDR3. CDR1 and CDR2 (germline): SQVTM, ANQGSEA. Sequences were obtained from blood T cells: a sorted CD56 or NKG2C T cell subset, CD4+ or CD8+ T cells, or bulk PBMC T cells (not recorded which). This chain connects TRBV29-1 to TRBJ2-7; the D call from TCRdb, TRBD1, cannot be confirmed without DNA. The TCR sequence derives from a woman between 18 and 69 years old in good health. The CDR3 is CSVTGQYYEQYF.